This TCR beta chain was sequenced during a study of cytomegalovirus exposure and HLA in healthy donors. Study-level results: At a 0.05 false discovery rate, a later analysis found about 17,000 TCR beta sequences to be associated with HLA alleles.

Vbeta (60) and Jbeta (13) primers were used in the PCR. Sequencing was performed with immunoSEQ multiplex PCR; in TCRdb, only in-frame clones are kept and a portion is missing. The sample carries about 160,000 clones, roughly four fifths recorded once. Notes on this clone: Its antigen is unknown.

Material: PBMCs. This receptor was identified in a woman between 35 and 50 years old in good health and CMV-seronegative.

CDR3 in amino acids: CASSEATEPYEQYF. The DNA of the CDR3 is TGCGCCAGCAGTGAGGCAACAGAGCCCTACGAGCAGTACTTC. The gene calls are TRBV10-1 and TRBJ2-7; no definite D call. This CDR3 spans 14 amino acids. From germline, CDR1 is WNHNN and CDR2 SYGVQD (reference sequence). V was clipped by 2 bases and J by 2 bases, with 10 bases between them.